The 26 T cell receptor beta chains given below trace back to one sample, sequenced in a study of OX40 agonist ivuxolimab in advanced cancers. TCRdb's table, derived via immunoSEQ multiplex PCR, lists solely in-frame clones and lacks some. Of about 20,000 clones listed, roughly 81% are singletons. This specimen was CD4+ or CD8+ T cells sorted from blood, taken in a trial of the OX40 agonist ivuxolimab. The receptors shown here come from an adult with an advanced solid tumor such as melanoma, head and neck, liver or kidney cancer.

The chain joins TRBV13 to TRBJ2-7; TRBD2 matches 12 bases. This CDR3 spans 15 amino acids. Germline assignment: CDR1 PRHDT and CDR2 FYEKMQ (reference sequence). V dropped 6 bases and J dropped 0; count of bases not matched to a gene: 3. As DNA, the CDR3 is TGTGCCAGCAGTCTGGGACTAGCGGGCTCCTACGAGCAGTACTTC. The encoded protein is CASSLGLAGSYEQYF.

The chain uses TRBV29-1 and TRBJ1-2; TRBD1 might be the D (5 bases). In germline, CDR1 is SQVTM, CDR2 ANQGSEA. The CDR3 covers 14 residues. V was trimmed by 4 bases and J by 3 bases, leaving 15 bases between them. CDR3 nucleotides: TGCAGCGTTGGAGAGGGCAGGGATGACTATGGCTACACCTTC. Amino acid sequence: CSVGEGRDDYGYTF.

The CDR3 is CASSQGNLYEQYF. CDR3 nucleotide sequence: TGTGCCAGCAGCCAAGGTAACCTCTACGAGCAGTACTTC. The J gene is TRBJ2-7, the V gene TRBV14, with D unclear. Germline values: CDR1 SGHDN, CDR2 FVKESK. Trimming stripped 1 base from V and 3 bases from J, with 7 bases between. This CDR3 has 13 amino acids.

A note on this clone: Its ends do not fully match the called genes, so a read error is possible. The chain links TRBV5-3 to TRBJ2-3, with D unclear. TRBV5-3 is an ORF for which the function is uncertain. CDR3 length equals 12 residues. In DNA, the CDR3 is TGTGCCAGCAGCTCGTGGGATAATACGCAGTATTTT. This encodes CASSSWDNTQYF.

The J gene is TRBJ2-1, the V gene TRBV4-2; 9 bases are a match to TRBD2. Germline V lookup: CDR1 LGHNA, CDR2 YNFKEQ. Trimming took 3 bases from V and 0 from J; bases not matched to a gene: 3. The CDR3 contains 16 residues. The CDR3 bases are TGTGCCAGCAGCCACGGTAGCGGGGGCTCCTACAATGAGCAGTTCTTC. As protein: CASSHGSGGSYNEQFF.

The chain joins TRBV9 to TRBJ2-5; D gene uncertain. The CDR3 length is 14 residues. V was pared by 1 base and J by 1 base, with 8 bases between. Germline lookup yields CDR1 SGDLS and CDR2 YYNGEE. The CDR3 DNA follows: TGTGCCAGCAGCGTAATCGGTGGCCAAGAGACCCAGTACTTC. Residues: CASSVIGGQETQYF. Filled out from reference TRBV9 and TRBJ2-5, the complete variable domain reads DSGVTQTPKHLITATGQRVTLRCSPRSGDLSVYWYQQSLDQGLQFLIQYYNGEERAKGNILERFSAQQFPDLHSELNLSSLELGDSALYFCASSVIGGQETQYFGPGTRLLVL.

The chain is built from TRBV7-2 and TRBJ2-7; 7 bases line up with TRBD1. The germline CDR1 and CDR2 sequences are SGHTA and FQGNSA. This CDR3 has 16 residues. V was clipped by 5 bases and J by 3 bases; unmatched bases: 13. The CDR3 region is CASSPRQGAAHYEQYF. CDR3 nucleotide sequence: TGTGCCAGCAGCCCGAGACAGGGAGCAGCACACTACGAGCAGTACTTC.

The chain carries TRBV28 and TRBJ1-1; no definite D call. CDR3 length: 13 residues. Per germline, CDR1 MDHEN and CDR2 SYDVKM. Trimming took off 2 bases at V and 4 bases at J, with 8 bases between the two ends. This CDR3 reads CASSLGQSTEAFF. CDR3 in DNA: TGTGCCAGCAGTTTAGGGCAGAGCACTGAAGCTTTCTTT.

The V call is TRBV7-9, the J call TRBJ2-3; 9 bases agree with TRBD1. Per the germline V gene, CDR1 is SEHNR and CDR2 is FQNEAQ (reference sequence). CDR3 size: 15 residues. V was pared by 5 bases and J by 3 bases, with 6 bases of the junction left unmatched. CDR3 sequence (DNA): TGTGCCAGCAGCGGGGACAGGGAGTGGACAGATACGCAGTATTTT. Amino acids: CASSGDREWTDTQYF.

This rearrangement joins TRBV30 to TRBJ2-3; D remains ambiguous. The CDR3 consists of 14 residues. The germline CDR1 and CDR2 sequences are GTSNPN and SVGIG (reference sequence). V lost 2 bases, J lost 6 bases, and 15 bases lay in between. The chain's CDR3 is CAWSPRVQGDTQYF. CDR3 nucleotide sequence: TGTGCCTGGAGTCCCCGGGTCCAAGGGGATACGCAGTATTTT.

This clone was seen a single time. The chain joins TRBV19 to TRBJ2-2; TRBD1 aligns across 9 bases. Germline CDR1 LNHDA, CDR2 SQIVND (reference sequence). J gave up 5 bases and V 6 bases, and 7 bases lay outside the gene matches. This CDR3 is built from 15 residues. CDR3 sequence: CASRSTGGATGELFF. CDR3 nucleotide sequence: TGTGCCAGTAGAAGTACAGGGGGCGCGACCGGGGAGCTGTTTTTT.

This clone was recorded once. The J gene is TRBJ1-2, the V gene TRBV9, with TRBD1 identical over 11 bases. This CDR3 contains 16 residues. Germline loops: CDR1 SGDLS, CDR2 YYNGEE. J gave up 5 bases and V 0 bases, and 6 bases lay outside the gene matches. For the CDR3, the DNA is TGTGCCAGCAGCGTAGCAAGGACAGGGGGCGCTTATGGCTACACCTTC. Protein product: CASSVARTGGAYGYTF. Complete variable domain (other parts from reference TRBV9 and TRBJ1-2): DSGVTQTPKHLITATGQRVTLRCSPRSGDLSVYWYQQSLDQGLQFLIQYYNGEERAKGNILERFSAQQFPDLHSELNLSSLELGDSALYFCASSVARTGGAYGYTFGSGTRLTVV.

The J gene is TRBJ2-1, the V gene TRBV30, with TRBD1 matching 10 bases. The CDR3 consists of 11 residues. V lost 5 bases to trimming and J lost 8 bases; unmatched junction nucleotides: 0. The germline CDR1 and CDR2 sequences are GTSNPN and SVGIG (reference sequence). CDR3: CAWDRGHEQFF. The CDR3, as DNA: TGTGCCTGGGACAGGGGGCATGAGCAGTTCTTC.

The gene calls are TRBV6-6 and TRBJ2-5, with D uncertain. Germline CDR1 MNHNY, CDR2 SVGAGI (reference sequence). The CDR3 totals 14 residues. Between the trimmed V and J ends, which lost 2 bases and 0 bases, there was a span of 7 bases. The CDR3 loop reads CASSYGSYQETQYF. DNA of the CDR3: TGTGCCAGCAGTTACGGCAGTTACCAAGAGACCCAGTACTTC.

The chain links TRBV2 to TRBJ2-7, with D maybe TRBD2 (5 bases). Germline V gives CDR1 SNHLY, CDR2 FYNNEI. The CDR3 is 16 amino acids. V was shortened by 0 bases and J by 7 bases, with 19 bases between the two germline ends. Here the CDR3 reads CASSEALLAAPGEQYF. CDR3 DNA: TGTGCCAGCAGTGAAGCGCTTCTGGCGGCGCCGGGGGAGCAGTACTTC.

The rearrangement joins TRBV19 to TRBJ2-7; D remains ambiguous. This CDR3 contains 13 residues. Germline V gene data show CDR1 as LNHDA and CDR2 as SQIVND (reference sequence). V shed 3 bases and J shed 3 bases, with 9 bases lying between them. The CDR3 reads CASSISGFYEQYF. DNA of the CDR3: TGTGCCAGTAGTATTTCGGGTTTCTACGAGCAGTACTTC. The full variable domain, completed using reference TRBV19 and TRBJ2-7, is DGGITQSPKYLFRKEGQNVTLSCEQNLNHDAMYWYRQDPGQGLRLIYYSQIVNDFQKGDIAEGYSVSREKKESFPLTVTSAQKNPTAFYLCASSISGFYEQYFGPGTRLTVT.

The chain joins TRBV6-5 to TRBJ1-2; D is perhaps TRBD1 (6 bases). Deletions cut 2 bases from V and 7 bases from J, with 17 bases between. There are 15 residues in the CDR3. Germline V gene lookup returns CDR1 MNHEY and CDR2 SVGAGI. The DNA of the CDR3 is TGTGCCAGCAGTTACACCCTTACAGGGTTCTCTGGCTACACCTTC. Its protein product is CASSYTLTGFSGYTF.

This clone was recorded a few times. The gene calls are TRBV27 and TRBJ2-6; 14 nucleotides match TRBD2. This CDR3 has 18 residues. V dropped 5 bases and J dropped 1; count of bases not matched to a gene: 4. The germline V gene has CDR1 MNHEY and CDR2 SMNVEV (reference sequence). The CDR3 protein is CASSRTSGGLSGANVLTF. Here the CDR3 DNA reads TGTGCCAGCAGTCGGACTAGCGGGGGGTTATCTGGGGCCAACGTCCTGACTTTC.

This clone was detected a few times. The genes are TRBV6-6 and TRBJ1-2; D possibly corresponds to TRBD1 (5 bases). CDR3 length: 14 residues. Looked up from germline, CDR1 is MNHNY and CDR2 is SVGAGI (reference sequence). V was shortened by 6 bases and J by 2 bases, with 13 bases between the two germline ends. CDR3 residues: CASRLLGTNYGYTF. The CDR3 DNA reads as TGTGCCAGCAGACTCCTGGGGACGAACTATGGCTACACCTTC.

This chain links TRBV4-1 with TRBJ1-5, with 7 nucleotides matching TRBD1. Germline CDR1 reads MGHRA; CDR2 reads YSYEKL. There are 16 residues in the CDR3. Trimming removed 4 bases from V and 2 bases from J; junction bases left unmatched: 8. The CDR3 DNA follows: TGCGCCAGCAGCCTCCGGTTGCAGGGGGGCAATCAGCCCCAGCATTTT. It yields the protein CASSLRLQGGNQPQHF.

V is TRBV27 and J is TRBJ1-1; D unclear. The germline CDR1 and CDR2 sequences are MNHEY and SMNVEV (reference sequence). The CDR3 runs 13 residues. V lost 2 bases to trimming and J lost 5 bases, with 9 bases between them. The CDR3 coding sequence is TGTGCCAGCAGTTTAAGTCCCGGGACTGAAGCTTTCTTT. As protein: CASSLSPGTEAFF.

The chain has TRBV29-1 and TRBJ1-1, with no clear D. Germline assignment: CDR1 SQVTM and CDR2 ANQGSEA. With 7 bases removed from V and 1 base from J, the gap between germline ends came to 10 bases. This CDR3 is built from 12 residues. For the CDR3, the DNA is TGCAGCGACGTCCGGGGGAACACTGAAGCTTTCTTT. This sequence encodes CSDVRGNTEAFF.

The chain uses TRBV4-1 and TRBJ2-2; TRBD1 agrees at 8 bases. The CDR3 has 16 amino acids. Trimming at V came to 0 bases and at J to 3 bases, leaving 3 bases not matched to a gene. Germline CDR1 and CDR2: MGHRA and YSYEKL. The CDR3 loop is CASSQEAGGYTGELFF. For the CDR3, the DNA is TGCGCCAGCAGCCAAGAGGCAGGGGGCTACACCGGGGAGCTGTTTTTT.

This clone was observed a few times. The rearrangement joins TRBV6-5 to TRBJ1-1; D is perhaps TRBD1 (5 bases). Trimming took off 2 bases at V and 8 bases at J, with 9 bases between the two ends. The CDR3 runs 12 residues. Germline CDR1 is MNHEY and CDR2 is SVGAGI. The CDR3 spells CASSYGTGEAFF. Here the CDR3 DNA reads TGTGCCAGCAGTTACGGGACGGGAGAAGCTTTCTTT.

The chain couples TRBV19 to TRBJ2-3; a possible D gene is TRBD2 (6 bases). Germline CDR1 is LNHDA and CDR2 is SQIVND (reference sequence). Trimming removed 8 bases from V and 1 base from J, with 13 bases in between. The CDR3 consists of 14 residues. The chain's CDR3 is CASYSGLGTDTQYF. Here the CDR3 DNA reads TGTGCCAGTTATAGCGGTCTCGGCACAGATACGCAGTATTTT.

V is TRBV12-5 and J is TRBJ1-6; D gene uncertain. The length of the CDR3 is 13 residues. V was cut by 1 base and J by 9 bases, with 7 bases left in between. Germline lookup yields CDR1 LGHNT and CDR2 FRNRAP. The CDR3 here is CASGLGVGSPLHF. DNA for the CDR3: TGTGCTAGTGGTTTGGGGGTTGGTTCACCCCTCCACTTT.